A single sample is the source of the 13 T cell receptor beta chains below, sequenced in a study of identical twins. TCRdb used MiXCR to reprocess the 5' RACE reads, holding one entry per CDR3 protein. The sample lists some 760,000 distinct CDR3 sequences; about 20% were seen once. The same data also contributed to another study, on T cells expressing NK-cell markers.

The sequenced material came from PBMCs. The source of these receptors is a woman aged 18-35 years in good health.

The V gene is TRBV3-1, the J gene TRBJ2-1; possible D gene TRBD2, 6 bases. Germline CDR1 LGHDT, CDR2 YNNKEL (reference sequence). The CDR3 is 13 residues long. With 0 bases removed from V and 12 bases from J, the gap between germline ends came to 12 bases. This CDR3 is CASSQDRRGRQFF. The CDR3 DNA reads TGTGCCAGCAGCCAAGATCGCCGGGGGAGGCAGTTCTTC.

This clonotype was seen a few times. This rearrangement joins TRBV6-5 to TRBJ1-2, with D unclear. This CDR3 contains 14 residues. With 2 bases removed from V and 5 bases from J, the gap between germline ends came to 12 bases. Germline CDR1 is MNHEY and CDR2 is SVGAGI. For the CDR3, the DNA is TGTGCCAGCAGTTACCTACCCTCGTTTTATGGCTACACCTTC. As protein: CASSYLPSFYGYTF.

In this sample, this clonotype turned up a few times. This chain uses TRBV14 with TRBJ2-7; 8 bases map to TRBD1. J lost 8 bases, V lost 1 base, and 1 base had no gene match. CDR1 is SGHDN, CDR2 FVKESK, per germline. There are 12 residues in the CDR3. CDR3: CASSQGTGQQYF. In nucleotides, the CDR3 is TGTGCCAGCAGCCAAGGGACAGGGCAGCAGTACTTC. Complete variable domain (other parts from reference TRBV14 and TRBJ2-7): EAGVTQFPSHSVIEKGQTVTLRCDPISGHDNLYWYRRVMGKEIKFLLHFVKESKQDESGMPNNRFLAERTGGTYSTLKVQPAELEDSGVYFCASSQGTGQQYFGPGTRLTVT.

In this sample, this clonotype turned up a few times. V usage is TRBV12-3 or TRBV12-4 and J usage is TRBJ2-3; no clear D. Between the trimmed V and J ends, which lost 6 bases and 0 bases, there was a span of 13 bases. CDR3 size: 15 residues. CDR3 residues: CASSRPKTSTDTQYF. CDR3 DNA: TGTGCCAGCAGCCGACCAAAGACTAGCACAGATACGCAGTATTTT.

The chain links TRBV12-3 or TRBV12-4 to TRBJ1-1; D might be TRBD1 (6 bases). The V gene lost 3 bases and the J gene lost 1 base, with 12 bases spanning the gap. This CDR3 has 15 amino acids. DNA for the CDR3: TGTGCCAGCAGTTTGAGGGGGATGGGGAACACTGAAGCTTTCTTT. Translating it yields CASSLRGMGNTEAFF.

The rearrangement uses TRBV10-3 and TRBJ1-1, with TRBD1 matching 7 bases. V gave up 10 bases and J gave up 0 bases; unmatched junction bases: 5. CDR3 length: 13 amino acids. The germline V gene has CDR1 ENHRY and CDR2 SYGVKD. The CDR3 is CATGTVMNTEAFF. The CDR3 DNA follows: TGTGCCACCGGGACAGTAATGAACACTGAAGCTTTCTTT.

The rearrangement uses TRBV10-3 and TRBJ2-5; 7 nucleotides line up with TRBD2. CDR3 length: 13 residues. V trimming: 6 bases; J trimming: 3 bases; junction bases outside the gene matches: 4. Germline V lookup: CDR1 ENHRY, CDR2 SYGVKD. The CDR3 loop reads CAIRESGEETQYF. The CDR3 bases are TGTGCCATCAGGGAAAGCGGGGAAGAGACCCAGTACTTC.

This clonotype was counted at least ten times. This rearrangement joins TRBV29-1 to TRBJ1-3, with 8 nucleotides matching TRBD1. CDR1 and CDR2 (germline): SQVTM, ANQGSEA. The length of the CDR3 is 18 residues. The ends lost 2 bases at V and 0 bases at J; junction bases unmatched: 12. In DNA form, the CDR3 reads TGCAGCGTTGAAACGAGAGACAGGGGCCGTAGCTCTGGAAACACCATATATTTT. Protein product: CSVETRDRGRSSGNTIYF. Variable domain in full (rest from reference TRBV29-1 and TRBJ1-3): SAVISQKPSRDICQRGTSLTIQCQVDSQVTMMFWYRQQPGQSLTLIATANQGSEATYESGFVIDKFPISRPNLTFSTLTVSNMSPEDSSIYLCSVETRDRGRSSGNTIYFGEGSWLTVV.

The chain recombines TRBV9 with TRBJ2-1; the match to TRBD1 covers 9 bases. CDR3 length: 15 residues. Germline CDR1 reads SGDLS; CDR2 reads YYNGEE. V lost 0 bases and J lost 9; bases outside the gene matches: 7. The DNA of the CDR3 is TGTGCCAGCAGCGTAGACAGGGGGCAACCCGGTGAGCAGTTCTTC. Protein sequence: CASSVDRGQPGEQFF.

Only a few counts were recorded for this clonotype. This chain connects TRBV24-1 to TRBJ2-3; D unresolved. The V and J ends lost 12 bases and 5 bases respectively, with 11 bases between them. The germline V gene has CDR1 KGHDR and CDR2 SFDVKD. This CDR3 has 11 amino acids. CDR3 nucleotide sequence: TGTGCCGCGGCCTCAGGAGATACGCAGTATTTT. Translated, it gives CAAASGDTQYF.

In this sample, this clonotype turned up a few times. The J gene is TRBJ1-4, the V gene TRBV12-3 or TRBV12-4, with 8 bases matching TRBD1. Trimming cost V 2 bases and J 7 bases; bases outside gene matches: 3. The CDR3 is 14 amino acids. The CDR3 nucleotides read TGTGCCAGCAGTTTAAGGACAGGGTTTGAAAAACTGTTTTTT. Translating gives CASSLRTGFEKLFF.

V is TRBV3-1 and J is TRBJ1-2; 7 bases are a match to TRBD1. Per germline, CDR1 LGHDT and CDR2 YNNKEL (reference sequence). The CDR3 extends over 12 amino acids. Losses at the gene ends were 4 bases for V and 8 bases for J; bases not matched to a gene: 4. This CDR3 reads CASSRTGEGYTF. The CDR3 region has the DNA TGTGCCAGCAGCCGTACAGGGGAAGGCTACACCTTC. Complete variable domain (other parts from reference TRBV3-1 and TRBJ1-2): DTAVSQTPKYLVTQMGNDKSIKCEQNLGHDTMYWYKQDSKKFLKIMFSYNNKELIINETVPNRFSPKSPDKAHLNLHINSLELGDSAVYFCASSRTGEGYTFGSGTRLTVV.

This chain uses TRBV5-1 with TRBJ1-2; maybe TRBD1 (5 bases). The CDR3 covers 15 residues. Germline CDR1 SGHRS, CDR2 YFSETQ. The V gene lost 0 bases and the J gene lost 4 bases, with 13 bases spanning the gap. The CDR3 sequence: CASSLVAGRAYGYTF. CDR3 coding DNA: TGCGCCAGCAGCTTGGTGGCAGGGCGGGCCTATGGCTACACCTTC.